A single T cell receptor (beta chain) is shown here with its context. The CDR3 consists of 15 residues. The germline V gene encodes CDR1 MNHEY and CDR2 SVGAGI. The junction had 7 bases not matched to a gene; V was cut back by 4 bases and J by 4 bases. TCRdb processed the RACE reads anew with MiXCR; each CDR3 protein has one entry. The sample holds around 150,000 distinct CDR3 sequences, around 13% seen once. This specimen comes from a study of human T cells and chemical hapten exposure. Specified time point: patch test 1, 2 weeks after DPC sensitization. Treatment of the sample: therapeutic diphenylcyclopropenone sensitization with weekly scalp DPC.

The sample was whole blood, taken in connection with sensitization to the hapten diphenylcyclopropenone (DPC). The rearrangement links TRBV6-5 to TRBJ1-2, with 9 bases identical to TRBD1. This sequence was found in a woman in her twenties or thirties with alopecia areata. Some clones in this sample may be carry-over from other donors' samples. In DNA form, the CDR3 reads TGTGCCAGCAGTTCCCACAGGGGGCAGGGCTATGGCTACACCTTC. Translated: CASSSHRGQGYGYTF.